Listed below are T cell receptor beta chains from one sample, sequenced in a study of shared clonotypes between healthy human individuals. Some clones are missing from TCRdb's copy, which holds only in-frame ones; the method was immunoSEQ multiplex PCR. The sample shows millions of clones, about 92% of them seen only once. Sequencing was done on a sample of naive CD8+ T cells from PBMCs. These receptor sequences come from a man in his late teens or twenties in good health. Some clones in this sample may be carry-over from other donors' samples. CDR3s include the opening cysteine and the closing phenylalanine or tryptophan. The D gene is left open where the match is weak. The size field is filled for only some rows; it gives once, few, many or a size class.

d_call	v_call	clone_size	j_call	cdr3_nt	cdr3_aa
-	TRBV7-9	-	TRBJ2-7	TGTGCCAGCAGCTTAAAGGGGTTGCACTCCTACGAGCAGTACTTC	CASSLKGLHSYEQYF
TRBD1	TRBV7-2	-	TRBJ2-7	TGTGCCAGCAGCTACACCGGGACAGGGGTCACCTACGAGCAGTACTTC	CASSYTGTGVTYEQYF
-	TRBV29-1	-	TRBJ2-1	TGCAGCGTTGAAGATCCCCAGGGCTACAATGAGCAGTTCTTC	CSVEDPQGYNEQFF
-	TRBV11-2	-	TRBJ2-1	TGTGCCAGCAGCTTAGCACCGATAAACCTAAATGAGCAGTTCTTC	CASSLAPINLNEQFF
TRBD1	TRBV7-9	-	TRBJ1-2	TGTGCCAGCAGCGGACAGGGTAATAACTATGGCTACACCTTC	CASSGQGNNYGYTF
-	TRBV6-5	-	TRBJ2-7	TGTGCCAGCAGTTCTGGGCTAGAGCAGTACTTC	CASSSGLEQYF
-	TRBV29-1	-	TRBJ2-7	TGCAGCGTTGAAGGAAGTGGGGGGTCTTCCTACGAGCAGTACTTC	CSVEGSGGSSYEQYF
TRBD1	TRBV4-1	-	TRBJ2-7	TGCGCCAGCAGCCCAGGGGGCCGCTACGAGCAGTACTTC	CASSPGGRYEQYF
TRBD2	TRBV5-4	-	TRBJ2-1	TGTGCCAGCAGAAGGGAGGGGTCCTACAATGAGCAGTTCTTC	CASRREGSYNEQFF
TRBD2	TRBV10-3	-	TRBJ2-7	TGTGCCATCAGTGAGTCGGGGGGGACTCGAGAGCAGTACTTC	CAISESGGTREQYF
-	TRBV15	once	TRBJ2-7	TGTGCCACCAGCAGAGGTGCGGGCCCGGGATACGAGCAGTACTTC	CATSRGAGPGYEQYF
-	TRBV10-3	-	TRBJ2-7	TGTGCCATCACCTCGGGGCTCTCCTACGAGCAGTACTTC	CAITSGLSYEQYF
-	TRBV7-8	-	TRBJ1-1	TGTGCCAGCAGCATAGGGGGTGGGTACACTGAAGCTTTCTTT	CASSIGGGYTEAFF
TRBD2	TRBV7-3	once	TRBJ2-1	TGTGCCAGCAGCTTGATAGCGGGAGCCCGCTACAATGAGCAGTTCTTC	CASSLIAGARYNEQFF
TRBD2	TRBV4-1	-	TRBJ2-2	TGCGCCAGCAGCCCTTGGACTAGCTTGGGCGGGGAGCTGTTTTTT	CASSPWTSLGGELFF
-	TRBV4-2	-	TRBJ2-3	TGTGCCAGCAGCCAAGTGAACTCCCGCACAGATACGCAGTATTTT	CASSQVNSRTDTQYF
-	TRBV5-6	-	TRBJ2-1	TGTGCCAGCAGCTTGGGACAGAAGTACAATGAGCAGTTCTTC	CASSLGQKYNEQFF
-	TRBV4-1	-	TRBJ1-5	TGCGCCAGCAGCCAAGGGGCCATCGGGGGCAATCAGCCCCAGCATTTT	CASSQGAIGGNQPQHF
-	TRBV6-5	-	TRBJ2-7	TGTGCCAGCAGTTACTCACCCCTCGGAGAGCAGTACTTC	CASSYSPLGEQYF
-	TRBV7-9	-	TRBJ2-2	TGTGCCAGCACCCTCCCCCTCGGGGAGCTGTTTTTT	CASTLPLGELFF
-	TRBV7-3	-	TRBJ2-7	TGTGCCAGCAGCTTAACGGCCCCCCGCTGCGAGCAGTACTTC	CASSLTAPRCEQYF
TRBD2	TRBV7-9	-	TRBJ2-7	TGTGCCAGCAGCTTAGAAAGCGGGGCGCGGCCCTACGAGCAGTACTTC	CASSLESGARPYEQYF
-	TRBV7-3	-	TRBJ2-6	TGTGCCAGCAGCCCCCCCGACAACTCTGGGGCCAACGTCCTGACTTTC	CASSPPDNSGANVLTF
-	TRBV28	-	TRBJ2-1	TGTGCCAGCACCTCGACTAGTTACAATGAGCAGTTCTTC	CASTSTSYNEQFF
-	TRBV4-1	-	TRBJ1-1	TGCGCCAGCAGCCAAGGATCCCGCCGGGGCGAACCGGGAGGACCTAGAATCCAAGCTTTCTTT	CASSQGSRRGEPGGPRIQAFF
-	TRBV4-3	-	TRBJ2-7	TGCGCCAGCAGCCTCTCCCGCCTGAGCTCCTACGAGCAGTACTTC	CASSLSRLSSYEQYF
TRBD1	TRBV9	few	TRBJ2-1	TGTGCCAGCAGCGACCGGGACAGGGGTAGCGATGAGCAGTTCTTC	CASSDRDRGSDEQFF
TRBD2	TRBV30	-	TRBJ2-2	TGTGCCTGGGGGGGAACTAGCGGGTATACCGGGGAGCTGTTTTTT	CAWGGTSGYTGELFF
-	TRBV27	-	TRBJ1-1	TGTGCCAGCAGTGCGCGGCCGAGGGCGCGGGGGACTGAAGCTTTCTTT	CASSARPRARGTEAFF
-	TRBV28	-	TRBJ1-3	TGTGCCAGCAGTTTGGCACGAGACGGACAGACTGGAAACACCATATATTTT	CASSLARDGQTGNTIYF
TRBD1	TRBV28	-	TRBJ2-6	TGTGCCACTTTCACCGGGACAGGGAGGGCCAACGTCCTGACTTTC	CATFTGTGRANVLTF
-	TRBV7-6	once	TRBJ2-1	TGTGCCAGCAGCGCCCTTGGTGGAAATGAGCAGTTCTTC	CASSALGGNEQFF
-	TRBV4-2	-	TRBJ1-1	TGTGCCAGCAGCCAAGAGTCAGGGCGGGGCACTGAAGCTTTCTTT	CASSQESGRGTEAFF
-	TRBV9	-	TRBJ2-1	TGTGCCAGCAGCGTAGCAACTGGCGATGAGCAGTTCTTC	CASSVATGDEQFF
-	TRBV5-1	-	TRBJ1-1	TGCGCCAGCAGCACGGGACAGAACACTGAAGCTTTCTTT	CASSTGQNTEAFF
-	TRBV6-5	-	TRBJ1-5	TGTGCCAGCATGGGAAATAGCAATCAGCCCCAGCATTTT	CASMGNSNQPQHF
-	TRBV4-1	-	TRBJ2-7	TGCGCCAGCAGCCAAGTTCCCTCCTACGAGCAGTACTTC	CASSQVPSYEQYF
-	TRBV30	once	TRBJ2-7	TGTGCCTGGAGGGGGGCAGCCTACGAGCAGTACTTC	CAWRGAAYEQYF
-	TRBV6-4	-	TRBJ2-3	TGTGCCAGCAGCAGAGCGGGTGGGACAGATACGCAGTATTTT	CASSRAGGTDTQYF
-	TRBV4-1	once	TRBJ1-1	TGCGCCAGCAGCCAAGAATTTGTCCGTGAAGCTTTCTTT	CASSQEFVREAFF
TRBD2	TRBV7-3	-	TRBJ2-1	TGTGCCAGCAGCTTAAGGGGCGGGACTAGCGGTTACAATGAGCAGTTCTTC	CASSLRGGTSGYNEQFF
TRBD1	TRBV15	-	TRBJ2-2	TGTGCCACCAGCGGTAACAGGGGTCACCGGACCGGGGAGCTGTTTTTT	CATSGNRGHRTGELFF
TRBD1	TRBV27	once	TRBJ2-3	TGTGCCAGCAGTGTACAGGGGGCAGATACGCAGTATTTT	CASSVQGADTQYF
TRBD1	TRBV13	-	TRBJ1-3	TGTGCCAGCAGCTTAGGCGGTTTGGGCCAGGGGGACTCTGGAAACACCATATATTTT	CASSLGGLGQGDSGNTIYF
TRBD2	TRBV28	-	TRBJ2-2	TGTGCCAGCAGTTTAGTAGGGACTAGCTCCACCGGGGAGCTGTTTTTT	CASSLVGTSSTGELFF
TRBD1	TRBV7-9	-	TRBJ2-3	TGTGCCAGCACCCTAATACCCAGGACAGGGGCTGGAGATACGCAGTATTTT	CASTLIPRTGAGDTQYF
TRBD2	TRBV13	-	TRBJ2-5	TGTGCCAGCAGCTTAGTGTCTAGCGGCGTGGAGACCCAGTACTTC	CASSLVSSGVETQYF
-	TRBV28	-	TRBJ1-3	TGTGCCAGCAGTTCGGCGGACGTTTTCCCTGGAAACACCATATATTTT	CASSSADVFPGNTIYF
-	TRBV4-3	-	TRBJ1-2	TGCGCCAGCGGCAGGACGGTATCTAACTATGGCTACACCTTC	CASGRTVSNYGYTF
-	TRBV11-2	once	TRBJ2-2	TGTGCCAGCAGCGGAAGGGAAGGGGTTCACACCGGGGAGCTGTTTTTT	CASSGREGVHTGELFF
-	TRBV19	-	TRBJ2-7	TGTGCCAGTAGTCCGGGGTTGTGGATCGAGCAGTACTTC	CASSPGLWIEQYF
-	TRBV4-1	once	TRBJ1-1	TGCGCCAGCAGCCAAGACAGAGAGAACACTGAAGCTTTCTTT	CASSQDRENTEAFF
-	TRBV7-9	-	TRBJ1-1	TGTGCCAGCAGCTATCCCGACAGGCAAGGTGAAGCTTTCTTT	CASSYPDRQGEAFF
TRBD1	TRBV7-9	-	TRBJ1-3	TGTGCCAGCAGCTTAGGGGACAGGGGGCCCCTTCGCTCTGGAAACACCATATATTTT	CASSLGDRGPLRSGNTIYF
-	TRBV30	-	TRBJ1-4	TGTGCCTGGAGGAGCAGAAATGGGGAAAAACTGTTTTTT	CAWRSRNGEKLFF
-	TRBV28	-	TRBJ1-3	TGTGCCAGCAGTTCAGGTCACTCTGGAAACACCATATATTTT	CASSSGHSGNTIYF
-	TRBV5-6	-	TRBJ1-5	TGTGCCAGCAGCTTGGCCGTGGGGGCGGGCAATCAGCCCCAGCATTTT	CASSLAVGAGNQPQHF
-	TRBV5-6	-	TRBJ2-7	TGTGCCAGCAGCTTGGGAATGGAGCAGTACTTC	CASSLGMEQYF